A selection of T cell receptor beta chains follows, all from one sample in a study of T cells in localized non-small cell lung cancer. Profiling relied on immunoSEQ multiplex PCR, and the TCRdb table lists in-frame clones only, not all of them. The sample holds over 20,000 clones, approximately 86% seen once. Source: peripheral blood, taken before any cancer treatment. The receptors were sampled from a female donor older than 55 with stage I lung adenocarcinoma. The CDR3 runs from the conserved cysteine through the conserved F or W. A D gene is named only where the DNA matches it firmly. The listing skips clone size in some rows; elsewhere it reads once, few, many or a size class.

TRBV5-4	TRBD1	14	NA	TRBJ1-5	TGTGCCAGCAGCTTACAGGGGGCTCAACAGCCCCAGCATTTT	CASSLQGAQQPQHF
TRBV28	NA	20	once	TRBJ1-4	TGTGCCAGCAGTTCTGGAAATTGGAGGCTGGAGGTCCCAACTAATGAAAAACTGTTTTTT	CASSSGNWRLEVPTNEKLFF
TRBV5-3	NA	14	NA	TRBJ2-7	TGTGCCAGAAGCCTTCGACAGGCCTTCTACGAGCAGTACTTC	CARSLRQAFYEQYF
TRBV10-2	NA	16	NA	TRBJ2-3	TGCGCCAGCAGCCCAGTACAGGGTTTTATGACAGATACGCAGTATTTT	CASSPVQGFMTDTQYF
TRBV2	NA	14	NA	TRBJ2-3	TGTGCCAGCAGTGAAGACCGGCCCACAGATACGCAGTATTTT	CASSEDRPTDTQYF
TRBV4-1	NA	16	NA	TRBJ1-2	TGCGCCAGCAGCCAAGAGTGGAAGGATCCCAACTATGGCTACACCTTC	CASSQEWKDPNYGYTF
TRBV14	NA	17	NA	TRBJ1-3	TGTGCCAGCAGCCTCTTTGTCGGGGCGTCCTCTGGAAACACCATATATTTT	CASSLFVGASSGNTIYF
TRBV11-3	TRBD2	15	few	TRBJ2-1	TGTGCCAGCAGCTTAGATGCGGGAGGCATTTCGGAGCAGTTCTTC	CASSLDAGGISEQFF
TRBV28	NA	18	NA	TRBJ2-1	TGTGCCAGCAGTTTATCCCCGGGGTTGGGGGGAATGGACAATGAGCAGTTCTTC	CASSLSPGLGGMDNEQFF
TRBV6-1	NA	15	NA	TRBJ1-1	TGTGCCAGCAGTGAAGGAGGCCTGGGGAACACTGAAGCTTTCTTT	CASSEGGLGNTEAFF
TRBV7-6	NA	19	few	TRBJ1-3	TGTGCCAGCAGCTTAGGTCAGAAGACGGCCATTCCCTCTGGAAACACCATATATTTT	CASSLGQKTAIPSGNTIYF
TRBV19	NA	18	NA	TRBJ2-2	TGTGCCAGTAGGTTTTGGACAAACGGGGGATCGAACACCGGGGAGCTGTTTTTT	CASRFWTNGGSNTGELFF
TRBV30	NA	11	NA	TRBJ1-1	TGTGCCTGGAGACAGGGAAGAAGAACTTTCTTT	CAWRQGRRTFF
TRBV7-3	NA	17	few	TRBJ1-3	TGTGCCAGCAGCGGCCGAGACAGGCTCGTCTCTGGAAACACCATATATTTT	CASSGRDRLVSGNTIYF
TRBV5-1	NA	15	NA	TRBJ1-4	TGCGCCAGCAGGACCGGGACCGTCGATAATGAAAAACTGTTTTTT	CASRTGTVDNEKLFF
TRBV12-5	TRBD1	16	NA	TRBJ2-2	TGTGCTAGTGGTACGCCCGGGACAGGGTTTGGCGGGGAGCTGTTTTTT	CASGTPGTGFGGELFF
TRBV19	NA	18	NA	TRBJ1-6	TGTGCCAGTAGTGCATCCTTCTTGGGCAGCTCCTATAATTCACCCCTCCACTTT	CASSASFLGSSYNSPLHF
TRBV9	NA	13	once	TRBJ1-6	TGTGCCAGCAGTCAAATCTATAATTCACCCCTCCACTTT	CASSQIYNSPLHF
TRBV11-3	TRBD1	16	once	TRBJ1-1	TGTGCCAGCAGCCAAAGGACAGGGAAGGGGACCACTGAAGCTTTCTTT	CASSQRTGKGTTEAFF
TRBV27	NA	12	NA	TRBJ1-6	TGTGCCAGCAGTTTATATAATTCACCCCTCCACTTT	CASSLYNSPLHF
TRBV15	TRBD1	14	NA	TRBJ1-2	TGTGCCACCAGCAGAGGAACAGGGGGATATGGCTACACCTTC	CATSRGTGGYGYTF
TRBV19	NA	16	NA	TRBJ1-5	TGTGCCAGTAGTATAGGTTGGGCAGGGGTCAATCAGCCCCAGCATTTT	CASSIGWAGVNQPQHF
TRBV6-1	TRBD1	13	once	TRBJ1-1	TGTGCCAGCAGTGCCGGCAGGGGGACTGAAGCTTTCTTT	CASSAGRGTEAFF
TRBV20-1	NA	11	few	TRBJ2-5	TGCAGTGCAACCCTGATGGAGACCCAGTACTTC	CSATLMETQYF
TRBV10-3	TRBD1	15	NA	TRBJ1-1	TGTGCCATCACGGGGGACAGACTATCGAACACTGAAGCTTTCTTT	CAITGDRLSNTEAFF
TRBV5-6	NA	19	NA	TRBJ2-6	TGTGCCAGCAGCTTGGCCGTAAGACGGCCGAGTTCTGGGGCCAACGTCCTGACTTTC	CASSLAVRRPSSGANVLTF
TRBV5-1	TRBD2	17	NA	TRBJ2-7	TGCGCCAGCAGCTCGGGACTAGCGGCAGTAAGGTCCTACGAGCAGTACTTC	CASSSGLAAVRSYEQYF